The entry below gives a single TCR beta chain sequence along with its context. The antigen this receptor binds is unknown. No much larger clone is present one base from it, and per-base qualities are unavailable. Patients with autoimmune disease history or receiving systemic immunosuppression were excluded from the trial. Peripheral blood for TCR sequencing was collected from all dose cohorts at baseline, on cycle 4 day 1, and on cycle 7 day 1. Samples came from an open-label, multicenter, first-in-human phase I dose-escalation trial of ivuxolimab. The trial enrolled adults with locally advanced or metastatic head and neck squamous cell, hepatocellular, melanoma or renal cell carcinoma. Before TCR sequencing, CD4+ T cells and CD8+ T cells were sorted from peripheral blood as separate populations. The source of the sample is a study of OX40 agonist ivuxolimab in advanced cancers. For the study in its entirety: Ivuxolimab was a fully human IgG2 agonistic monoclonal antibody targeting the costimulatory receptor OX40 (CD134). Intravenous ivuxolimab was administered to patients every 2 weeks at six dose levels: 0.01, 0.1, 0.3, 1.5, 3 and 10 mg/kg. Among the approximately 54 dose-escalation patients, 19 had hepatocellular carcinoma, some 15 melanoma, 9 renal cell carcinoma and 9 head and neck cancer. The dose-escalation cohort was roughly 87% male with a mean age of about 60 years, ranging from 23 to 79. Patients were allowed to have had prior anti-PD-1, anti-PD-L1 or anti-CTLA-4 therapy, and around two fifths of the dose-escalation patients had been treated with checkpoint inhibitors. Three dose-escalation patients achieved partial responses, one with hepatocellular carcinoma and two with cutaneous melanoma. The point of sequencing TCRbeta in the periphery was to test whether ivuxolimab changed TCR sequence diversity and drove clonal T-cell expansion. The paper covers the monotherapy dose-escalation part of the phase I ivuxolimab trial, which included N ≈ 57 patients.

The CDR3 runs 13 amino acids, cysteine and phenylalanine included. Only the CDR3 DNA is retained, 39 bases long and in frame from the first base. The germline ends are 12 bases apart after V is trimmed by 0 bases and J by 9 bases. From a lookup of the germline V gene, CDR1 and CDR2 are SGHAT and FQNNGV. The study at large found these results: The antigen specificity of the peripheral T cells that underwent clonal expansion was not determined. In the 0.1-3.0 mg/kg groups, partial responders had among the lowest normalized peripheral clonal expansion, particularly in CD8+ T cells. Low levels of normalized T-cell clonal expansion were also shown by some nonresponding patients. At doses from 0.1 to 3.0 mg/kg, clonal expansion was seen in both CD4+ and CD8+ blood T cells between baseline and week 6. On average, CD8+ T cells showed more expanded clones than CD4+ T cells after ivuxolimab.

For sequencing of the TCRbeta CDR3 region, genomic DNA was extracted from the sorted cells. The immunoSEQ Assay was used to sequence the TCRbeta CDR3 regions. TCRdb stores this immuneACCESS table with in-frame sequences only. Part of the clones is absent; in the studies checked, under half of the shortfall reflects unresolved V genes, and no reason is known for the rest. Counted in this sample were tens of thousands of clones; about 86% of them appeared once. The ten most abundant clones make up 6.5% of the sample. The sample in question was CD4+ or CD8+ T cells sorted from blood, obtained in a trial of the OX40 agonist ivuxolimab. The clonotype was recovered from an adult with an advanced solid tumor such as melanoma, head and neck, liver or kidney cancer. The rearrangement joined TRBV11-2 to TRBJ2-7, and possibly TRBD1, on 5 matching bases. In nucleotide form, the sequence is TGTGCCAGCAGCTTAGAGGTCAGGGAAGGGCAGTACTTC. It specifies CASSLEVREGQYF.